This TCR beta chain came from a study of T cells in tumors after PD-1 blockade. Study background: During anti-PD-1 treatment, some patients continued daily vismodegib 150 mg.

The CDR3 covers 14 residues. Germline V lookup: CDR1 GTSNPN, CDR2 SVGIG (reference sequence). The ends were cut back, 2 bases at V and 6 bases at J, with 14 bases in the middle. Here immunoSEQ multiplex PCR was the method, and the copy in TCRdb shows in-frame clones only, minus some. The sample lists 7,000 to 8,500 clones; roughly 60% were seen once. Specified time point: second of two post-therapy site-matched biopsies about two months apart. Sequences were derived from tumor tissue, sampled after anti-PD-1 treatment. This receptor was identified in a human donor with basal cell carcinoma. The chain uses TRBV30 and TRBJ1-5, with unresolved D. The CDR3 region is CAWSIGSVSQPQHF. CDR3 nucleotides: TGTGCCTGGAGTATAGGTAGTGTATCTCAGCCCCAGCATTTT. The variable domain in full, completed from reference TRBV30 and TRBJ1-5, reads SQTIHQWPATLVQPVGSPLSLECTVEGTSNPNLYWYRQAAGRGLQLLFYSVGIGQISSEVPQNLSASRPQDRQFILSSKKLLLSDSGFYLCAWSIGSVSQPQHFGDGTRLSIL.